The clone carrying this T cell receptor beta chain has more than one count but fewer than ten. This sample was included in a study of low-dose radiotherapy and immunotherapy resistance in tumors. Study background: Cohort 1 was treated with 0.5 Gy per fraction at 2-week intervals, amounting to 6.5 Gy overall. Patients took 300 mg oral aspirin daily for four cycles from cycle 1 day 1.

V dropped 0 bases and J dropped 0 bases, with 17 bases sitting between them. CDR3 length: 18 amino acids. Nivolumab, ipilimumab, aspirin, low-dose cyclophosphamide and low-dose radiotherapy were all administered to the donors. First-strand cDNA relied on TRAV- and TRBV-specific primers spanning alpha and beta chains. TCR amplification involved 20 PCR cycles with a constant-region primer and V-primer adapter. TCRdb itself ran the reads through MiXCR, one entry per CDR3 protein. This table has 9,500 to 14,000 distinct CDR3 sequences, less than 60% appearing once. This chain uses TRBV12-3 or TRBV12-4 with TRBJ1-1; D not resolved. This TCR came from a human donor with advanced metastatic prostate, ovarian, gallbladder or colorectal cancer (not recorded which). This table probably holds off-target reads from a library built for another chain. Here the CDR3 reads CASSLAKRGILMNTEAFF. In DNA form, the CDR3 reads TGTGCCAGCAGTTTAGCGAAAAGAGGGATACTCATGAACACTGAAGCTTTCTTT.